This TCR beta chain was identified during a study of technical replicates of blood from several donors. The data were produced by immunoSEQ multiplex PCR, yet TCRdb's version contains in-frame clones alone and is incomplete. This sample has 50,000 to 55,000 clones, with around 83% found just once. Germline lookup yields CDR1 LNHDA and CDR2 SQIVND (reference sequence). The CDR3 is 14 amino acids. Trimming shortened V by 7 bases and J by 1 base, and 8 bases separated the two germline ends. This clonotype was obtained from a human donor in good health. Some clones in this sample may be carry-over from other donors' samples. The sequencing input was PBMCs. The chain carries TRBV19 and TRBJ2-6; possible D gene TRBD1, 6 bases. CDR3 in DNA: TGTGCCAGTACGGACAGTTCTGGGGCCAACGTCCTGACTTTC. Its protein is CASTDSSGANVLTF.